The 16 T cell receptor beta chains presented below share a single source sample, sequenced in a study of identical twins. TCRdb re-derived calls from the 5' RACE reads in MiXCR, one entry per CDR3 protein. In the table there are 1.5 million or so distinct CDR3 sequences, 25% to 35% of which are singletons. Sequencing was carried out using cord blood. These receptors originate from a newborn girl in good health.

The rearrangement uses TRBV30 and TRBJ1-5, with TRBD1 as a possible D gene (5 bases). This CDR3 has 13 residues. Per germline, CDR1 GTSNPN and CDR2 SVGIG (reference sequence). The V end was cut by 4 bases, the J end by 4 bases, with 11 bases between. The CDR3, as DNA: TGTGCCTGGAATCTGGGGGGGAATCAGCCCCAGCATTTT. Its translation: CAWNLGGNQPQHF.

This clonotype was recorded a few times. This chain uses TRBV29-1 with TRBJ2-5; perhaps TRBD2 as D (6 bases). Between the trimmed V and J ends, which lost 7 bases and 3 bases, there was a span of 9 bases. Germline CDR1 reads SQVTM; CDR2 reads ANQGSEA. The CDR3 is 11 amino acids. CDR3 residues: CSAWGEETQYF. DNA of the CDR3: TGCAGCGCCTGGGGGGAAGAGACCCAGTACTTC.

The chain is built from TRBV2 and TRBJ2-5, with no clear D. The CDR3 is made up of 13 amino acids. Trimming pared 9 bases from V and 4 bases from J, leaving 15 bases between. The germline gives CDR1 SNHLY, CDR2 FYNNEI. In nucleotides, the CDR3 is TGTGCCAGAGCAATATCACCCAGAGAGACCCAGTACTTC. This codes for CARAISPRETQYF. Looking up the rest from reference TRBV2 and TRBJ2-5 gives the full variable domain: EPEVTQTPSHQVTQMGQEVILRCVPISNHLYFYWYRQILGQKVEFLVSFYNNEISEKSEIFDDQFSVERPDGSNFTLKIRSTKLEDSAMYFCARAISPRETQYFGPGTRLLVL.

Concerning this clonotype itself: A much larger clone lies one base from this, so it may be a read error. The DNA of the CDR3 is TGTGCCAGCAGCCAGGTAGCGGGAAACAATGAGCAGTACTTC. Protein product: CASSQVAGNNEQYF. The rearrangement joins TRBV4-2 to TRBJ2-7; 8 bases are shared with TRBD2. The J segment lost 7 bases and the V segment lost 3 bases, leaving 8 bases of the junction unmatched. Per germline, CDR1 LGHNA and CDR2 YNFKEQ. CDR3 length equals 14 residues.

This chain connects TRBV12-3 or TRBV12-4 to TRBJ1-5, with no clear D. V lost 2 bases and J lost 9, with 11 bases in between. The CDR3 is 13 amino acids. Written as DNA, the CDR3 is TGTGCCAGCAGTTTAAGCGGGCAGAGGCCCCAGCATTTT. Protein: CASSLSGQRPQHF.

The chain uses TRBV20-1 and TRBJ1-4; D not certain. CDR3 length: 15 residues. Trimming removed 0 bases at V and 3 bases at J, with 11 bases between. From germline, CDR1 is DFQATT and CDR2 SNEGSKA (reference sequence). The CDR3 coding sequence is TGCAGTGCTAGAGATATGGGAGGATCTAATGAAAAACTGTTTTTT. Translating gives CSARDMGGSNEKLFF.

This clonotype has more than one count but fewer than ten. The CDR3 region has the DNA TGTGCCACCAGTCAGGGCGGTAGCTCCTACAATGAGCAGTTCTTC. It is translated as CATSQGGSSYNEQFF. The V and J genes are TRBV24-1 and TRBJ2-1; tentative D call: TRBD1 (5 bases). From germline, CDR1 is KGHDR and CDR2 SFDVKD. Trimming took 6 bases from V and 0 from J, leaving 11 bases between them. There are 15 residues in the CDR3.

This chain uses TRBV29-1 with TRBJ2-1, with TRBD2 identical over 10 bases. The germline gives CDR1 SQVTM, CDR2 ANQGSEA. The CDR3 spans 18 residues. With 6 bases clipped from V and 0 bases from J, the junction kept 14 bases outside the gene matches. Here the CDR3 reads CSVAGTSVQSSSYNEQFF. The CDR3 DNA is TGCAGCGTCGCCGGGACTAGCGTTCAGAGTAGCTCCTACAATGAGCAGTTCTTC.

This clonotype was counted a few times. The chain recombines TRBV9 with TRBJ2-5, with 7 bases fitting TRBD1. The J call may be mistaken, given a closer DNA end match to TRBJ2-7. There are 15 residues in the CDR3. Germline V CDR1 and CDR2: SGDLS, YYNGEE. In nucleotides, the CDR3 is TGTGCCAGCAGCGTAGATCCCGGACAGGCCTACGAGCAGTACTTC. Translating it yields CASSVDPGQAYEQYF.

The sample holds a few counts of this clonotype. V usage is TRBV20-1 and J usage is TRBJ1-2, with 8 bases aligning to TRBD1. Germline CDR1 DFQATT, CDR2 SNEGSKA (reference sequence). The CDR3 contains 14 residues. V lost 3 bases and J lost 4; bases outside the gene matches: 7. DNA of the CDR3: TGCAGTGCTAGGGCGGACAGGGAGGTCTATGGCTACACCTTC. Protein: CSARADREVYGYTF.

The chain combines TRBV20-1 with TRBJ2-5; D might be TRBD1 (6 bases). With 1 base removed from V and 1 base from J, the gap between germline ends came to 13 bases. Germline values: CDR1 DFQATT, CDR2 SNEGSKA (reference sequence). CDR3 size: 15 residues. The CDR3 sequence: CSARGTAPVQETQYF. The CDR3 DNA sequence: TGCAGTGCTAGAGGGACAGCCCCCGTCCAAGAGACCCAGTACTTC.

This clonotype was seen only a few times. The CDR3 DNA is TGCGCCAGCAGCCAAGAAAGGACTAGCGGGAACGAGCAGTACTTC. Its translation is CASSQERTSGNEQYF. The gene calls are TRBV4-1 and TRBJ2-7; 12 bases fit TRBD2. CDR1 MGHRA and CDR2 YSYEKL come from the germline V gene. J was trimmed by 5 bases and V by 0 bases; bases with no gene match: 2. The CDR3 runs 15 residues.

There are many counts of this clonotype. The chain joins TRBV20-1 to TRBJ2-3; TRBD2 aligns across 8 bases. The CDR3 has 14 residues. V trimming: 3 bases; J trimming: 1 base; junction bases outside the gene matches: 3. CDR1 and CDR2 from the germline V gene are DFQATT and SNEGSKA (reference sequence). Written as DNA, the CDR3 is TGCAGTGCTAGCGGGGGGGCGGGCACAGATACGCAGTATTTT. Residues: CSASGGAGTDTQYF.

This clonotype showed up just a few times. V gene TRBV4-2 combines with J gene TRBJ1-6, with D maybe TRBD1 (5 bases). Germline lookup yields CDR1 LGHNA and CDR2 YNFKEQ. Trimming removed 0 bases from V and 7 bases from J, with 10 bases in between. The CDR3 consists of 15 residues. Here the CDR3 reads CASSQERQGNSPLHF. In nucleotides, the CDR3 is TGTGCCAGCAGCCAAGAGAGGCAGGGAAATTCACCCCTCCACTTT.

This clonotype was detected a few times. V is TRBV14 and J is TRBJ2-3; possible D gene TRBD1, 6 bases. The CDR3 runs to 17 residues. From germline, CDR1 is SGHDN and CDR2 FVKESK. With 0 bases removed from V and 5 bases from J, the gap between germline ends came to 18 bases. The CDR3 protein is CASSQDLGSLRGDTQYF. DNA of the CDR3: TGTGCCAGCAGCCAAGATCTTGGATCACTCAGGGGAGATACGCAGTATTTT.

This clonotype was found a few times. V and J are TRBV20-1 and TRBJ2-1, with 16 positions matching TRBD2. The CDR3 loop spans 15 amino acids. Germline assignment: CDR1 DFQATT and CDR2 SNEGSKA (reference sequence). After removal of 3 bases from V and 10 bases from J, the junction contained 6 bases not matched to a gene. The CDR3 loop reads CSARGLAGGPGEQFF. DNA for the CDR3: TGCAGTGCTAGGGGACTAGCGGGAGGGCCGGGAGAGCAGTTCTTC.